Shown below are 30 T cell receptor beta chains from a single sample sequenced in a study of blood T cells in healthy people across ages (dated by TCRdb to the mid-2010s). Library preparation employed 5' RACE. A second PCR of roughly 6 to 11 cycles was run with a J-beta primer mix and a sample-barcoded 5' primer. TCRdb reworked the public reads: Q25 trimming with fastp, MiXCR clone assembly, productive beta chains retained. Rows merge per CDR3 protein into single entries with the most common DNA and genes. The sample profile shows some 1.8 million distinct CDR3 sequences; approximately 39% of them were found once. The ten biggest clones cover 20% to 25% of the sample. What was sequenced was blood. The receptors shown here come from a human donor in good health.

This clonotype came up once. The chain has TRBV12-3 or TRBV12-4 and TRBJ2-7; TRBD2 matches at 10 bases. Trimming at V came to 1 base and at J to 0 bases, leaving 6 bases not matched to a gene. CDR3 length: 17 amino acids. CDR3 bases: TGTGCCAGCAGTTTAGGGCTAGCGGGGGTTATCTCCTACGAGCAGTACTTC. Translation gives CASSLGLAGVISYEQYF.

There are many counts of this clonotype. The rearrangement joins TRBV20-1 to TRBJ2-7; 7 bases are a match to TRBD1. The CDR3 loop spans 12 amino acids. CDR1 is DFQATT, CDR2 SNEGSKA, per germline (reference sequence). Trimming took 4 bases from V and 4 from J; bases not matched to a gene: 4. CDR3 nucleotide sequence: TGCAGTGCTACCGGGACAGCTTACGAGCAGTACTTC. Its protein product is CSATGTAYEQYF.

Turning to this clonotype: The junction shows a germline mismatch at one end, possibly a read error. The genes are TRBV4-2 and TRBJ2-1; no reliable D call. Germline V lookup: CDR1 LGHNA, CDR2 YNFKEQ. The CDR3 runs 15 residues. Here the CDR3 DNA reads TGTGCCAGCAGCCAAGACTACGGAACCCACAATGAGCGGTTCTTC. This gives the protein CASSQDYGTHNERFF.

This clonotype appeared once. The rearrangement joins TRBV5-1 to TRBJ1-2; no definite D call. Germline V gene lookup returns CDR1 SGHRS and CDR2 YFSETQ. Trimming stripped 4 bases from V and 3 bases from J, with 16 bases between. This CDR3 is built from 15 residues. The CDR3, as DNA: TGCGCCAGCAGCCCGGTTAGTTCGGGGTACTATGGCTACACCTTC. It translates to CASSPVSSGYYGYTF.

This clonotype appeared a single time. The V call is TRBV20-1, the J call TRBJ2-5, with D perhaps TRBD2 (5 bases). Germline V CDR1 and CDR2: DFQATT, SNEGSKA (reference sequence). The CDR3 totals 14 residues. The V and J ends lost 6 bases and 5 bases respectively, with 19 bases between them. CDR3 sequence (DNA): TGCAGTGCCTCCCCCGAGGGCCGTGGTGAGACCCAGTACTTC. This codes for CSASPEGRGETQYF.

A few counts support this clonotype. J is TRBJ2-1 and V is TRBV7-9, with 14 bases that match TRBD2. Looked up from germline, CDR1 is SEHNR and CDR2 is FQNEAQ (reference sequence). Trimming cost V 3 bases and J 0 bases; bases outside gene matches: 7. The CDR3 covers 19 residues. The CDR3 nucleotides are TGTGCCAGCAGCTTTCTTGGACTAGCGGGGGGCGGCTCCTACAATGAGCAGTTCTTC. Its translation is CASSFLGLAGGGSYNEQFF.

Worth noting for this clonotype: A junction boundary mismatches the germline segment, possibly from a read error. The genes are TRBV12-3 or TRBV12-4 and TRBJ1-2; D uncertain. This CDR3 has 14 amino acids. The CDR3 sequence is CASSLAASAYDYTF. CDR3 in DNA: TGTGCCAGCAGTTTAGCGGCGTCGGCCTATGACTACACCTTC.

The CDR3 loop reads CSASDRDRQYF. The DNA for the CDR3 is TGCAGTGCCTCCGACAGGGACAGGCAGTACTTC. V and J are TRBV20-1 and TRBJ2-7; 7 nucleotides line up with TRBD1. The ends lost 6 bases at V and 9 bases at J; junction bases unmatched: 8. Germline values: CDR1 DFQATT, CDR2 SNEGSKA (reference sequence). The length of the CDR3 is 11 residues.

The chain combines TRBV7-9 with TRBJ1-1; D is undetermined. Germline values: CDR1 SEHNR, CDR2 FQNEAQ (reference sequence). The ends were cut back, 1 base at V and 2 bases at J, with 8 bases in the middle. This CDR3 contains 14 residues. In DNA, the CDR3 is TGTGCCAGCAGCTTAGAAAAGGTAAACACTGAAGCTTTCTTT. It yields the protein CASSLEKVNTEAFF.

This clonotype turned up a few times. The chain is built from TRBV14 and TRBJ2-7; 7 nucleotides agree with TRBD1. The J segment lost 9 bases and the V segment lost 1 base, leaving 3 bases of the junction unmatched. The V gene's germline CDR1 is SGHDN and CDR2 FVKESK. There are 12 residues in the CDR3. The CDR3 bases are TGTGCCAGCAGCCAAGTAGGGACAGTGCAGTACTTC. As protein: CASSQVGTVQYF.

This chain links TRBV10-3 with TRBJ1-2, with D perhaps matching TRBD1 (5 bases). Germline V gene lookup returns CDR1 ENHRY and CDR2 SYGVKD. The CDR3 spans 13 residues. V dropped 3 bases and J dropped 7 bases, with 12 bases sitting between them. The CDR3, as DNA: TGTGCCATCAGTGAAGGAGGGGTGGGTGGCTACACCTTC. This encodes CAISEGGVGGYTF.

The V and J genes are TRBV3-1 and TRBJ1-2, with 7 bases that match TRBD1. Germline CDR1 reads LGHDT; CDR2 reads YNNKEL (reference sequence). This CDR3 spans 15 amino acids. With V trimmed by 5 bases and J by 0 bases, 6 bases remained unmatched. CDR3 residues: CASSNGQDANYGYTF. CDR3 DNA: TGTGCCAGCAGCAACGGACAGGATGCTAACTATGGCTACACCTTC.

The chain links TRBV6-2 or TRBV6-3 to TRBJ2-7, with TRBD1 matching over 7 bases. This CDR3 region has 15 residues. Germline trimming cut 8 bases from V and 2 bases from J; bases unmatched to any gene: 12. Germline CDR1 MNHEY, CDR2 SVGEGT. CDR3 sequence (DNA): TGTGCCAGCCCATCACAGGGGCGACTCCCCTACGAGCAGTACTTC. Its protein product is CASPSQGRLPYEQYF.

The J gene is TRBJ2-3, the V gene TRBV5-1; maybe TRBD2 (7 bases). CDR1 is SGHRS and CDR2 is YFSETQ in the germline V gene. V was clipped by 3 bases and J by 4 bases, with 15 bases between them. The CDR3 extends over 15 amino acids. The CDR3: CASSYYGGPPDTQYF. In DNA form, the CDR3 reads TGCGCCAGCAGCTACTACGGGGGGCCGCCAGATACGCAGTATTTT.

This clonotype was counted only a few times. This chain uses TRBV5-6 with TRBJ2-3; the match to TRBD2 covers 10 bases. Germline-derived CDR1 and CDR2 are SGHDT and YYEEEE. The CDR3 totals 16 residues. Losses at the gene ends were 1 base for V and 2 bases for J; bases not matched to a gene: 4. As DNA, the CDR3 is TGTGCCAGCAGCTTGCCTAGCGGGGGACCCACAGATACGCAGTATTTT. Protein sequence: CASSLPSGGPTDTQYF.

This clonotype was seen only a few times. The V call is TRBV7-9, the J call TRBJ2-4; perhaps TRBD1 as D (6 bases). Trimming removed 7 bases at V and 2 bases at J, with 21 bases between. Germline V gene sequence: CDR1 SEHNR, CDR2 FQNEAQ (reference sequence). This CDR3 spans 17 amino acids. The CDR3 region is CASTEGDTVIPKNIQYF. The CDR3 nucleotides read TGTGCCAGCACAGAGGGGGACACGGTGATACCCAAAAACATTCAGTACTTC.

This clonotype was detected only a few times. The V gene is TRBV7-9, the J gene TRBJ2-5; D remains ambiguous. The J call may be wrong; the DNA end is better matched by TRBJ2-7. The CDR3 loop spans 14 amino acids. The germline V gene has CDR1 SEHNR and CDR2 FQNEAQ (reference sequence). In nucleotides, the CDR3 is TGTGCCAGCAGCTTAGGCACCCCACTCTACGAGCAGTACTTC. Its protein is CASSLGTPLYEQYF.

V usage is TRBV29-1 and J usage is TRBJ1-2, with a weak D call TRBD1 (5 bases). V lost 7 bases and J 4 bases, leaving 13 bases between the germline ends. Germline V gene data show CDR1 as SQVTM and CDR2 as ANQGSEA. The CDR3 is made up of 12 amino acids. The CDR3 loop is CSALTGGYGYTF. For the CDR3, the DNA is TGCAGCGCACTGACGGGGGGCTATGGCTACACCTTC.

The chain couples TRBV4-1 to TRBJ2-1, with D possibly matching TRBD2 (5 bases). This CDR3 is 16 amino acids long. Trimming took off 1 base at V and 2 bases at J, with 12 bases between the two ends. CDR1 is MGHRA and CDR2 is YSYEKL in the germline V gene. CDR3 sequence: CASSQGPGSAYNEQFF. CDR3 in DNA: TGCGCCAGCAGCCAAGGTCCGGGGAGTGCCTACAATGAGCAGTTCTTC.

The chain has TRBV12-3 or TRBV12-4 and TRBJ2-1; D is uncertain. This CDR3 is 17 amino acids long. Trimming pared 3 bases from V and 1 base from J, leaving 16 bases between. This chain's CDR3 is CASSFGWRLGSYNEQFF. In DNA form, the CDR3 reads TGTGCCAGCAGTTTTGGCTGGAGACTGGGGTCCTACAATGAGCAGTTCTTC.

CDR3 protein: CASSQDLQVGDGYTF. DNA for the CDR3: TGCGCCAGCAGCCAAGATCTCCAAGTGGGGGATGGCTACACCTTC. This chain joins TRBV4-1 and TRBJ1-2; TRBD1 might be the D (5 bases). V was cut by 0 bases and J by 6 bases, with 14 bases left in between. The CDR3 covers 15 residues. CDR1 and CDR2 from the germline V gene are MGHRA and YSYEKL.

This chain joins TRBV4-3 and TRBJ2-2; no clear D gene. Germline V gene data show CDR1 as LGHNA and CDR2 as YSLEER. Trimming pared 8 bases from V and 1 base from J, leaving 2 bases between. The CDR3 covers 11 residues. CDR3 DNA: TGCGCCAGCGAGAACACCGGGGAGCTGTTTTTT. Translated: CASENTGELFF.

The table lists this clonotype with a few counts. The gene calls are TRBV12-3 or TRBV12-4 and TRBJ2-4; no clear D gene. V lost 4 bases and J lost 0, with 7 bases in between. There are 14 residues in the CDR3. The CDR3 loop reads CASSSYVAKNIQYF. In DNA, the CDR3 is TGTGCCAGCAGTTCGTACGTAGCCAAAAACATTCAGTACTTC.

The chain combines TRBV18 with TRBJ1-5; TRBD1 aligns across 7 bases. V gave up 4 bases and J gave up 3 bases; unmatched junction bases: 12. CDR3 length equals 17 residues. CDR1 and CDR2 from the germline V gene are KGHSH and LQKENI. In DNA, the CDR3 is TGTGCCAGCTCACGGCTGCCGGGGGACAGCGTCAATCAGCCCCAGCATTTT. It encodes CASSRLPGDSVNQPQHF.

The chain combines TRBV4-1 with TRBJ2-7, with D perhaps matching TRBD1 (6 bases). The J call is in doubt because the DNA end fits TRBJ2-4 better. The CDR3 covers 16 residues. CDR1 is MGHRA, CDR2 YSYEKL, per germline. The CDR3 reads CASSQVVFSGENIQYF. The CDR3 DNA reads as TGCGCCAGCAGCCAAGTAGTATTCTCAGGGGAAAACATTCAGTACTTC.

The chain links TRBV20-1 to TRBJ1-6; D uncertain. The CDR3 runs to 15 residues. Germline assignment: CDR1 DFQATT and CDR2 SNEGSKA (reference sequence). V was pared by 0 bases and J by 4 bases, with 10 bases between. The CDR3 DNA follows: TGCAGTGCTAGAGATCCGGCAGTTTATAATTCACCCCTCCACTTT. As protein: CSARDPAVYNSPLHF.

In this sample, this clonotype turned up a few times. The V call is TRBV10-2, the J call TRBJ1-2; D possibly corresponds to TRBD1 (5 bases). The CDR3 contains 12 residues. In germline, CDR1 is WSHSY, CDR2 SAAADI. The ends were cut back, 4 bases at V and 8 bases at J, with 11 bases in the middle. The chain's CDR3 is CASSAGPLGYTF. The DNA of the CDR3 is TGCGCCAGCAGTGCAGGGCCCCTGGGCTACACCTTC.

In its sample, this clonotype was seen once. The chain has TRBV10-3 and TRBJ2-3; no firm D call. The CDR3 is 15 residues long. Germline V gene data show CDR1 as ENHRY and CDR2 as SYGVKD. The V and J ends lost 3 bases and 4 bases respectively, with 14 bases between them. CDR3 amino acids: CAISDVAARADTQYF. CDR3 in DNA: TGTGCCATCAGTGATGTAGCAGCTCGGGCAGATACGCAGTATTTT.

The J gene is TRBJ2-1, the V gene TRBV7-2; 8 bases match TRBD2. Germline assignment: CDR1 SGHTA and CDR2 FQGNSA. The CDR3 spans 15 residues. Trimming at V came to 1 base and at J to 8 bases, leaving 7 bases not matched to a gene. The CDR3 reads CASSLDPGGGYEQFF. In DNA form, the CDR3 reads TGTGCCAGCAGCTTAGACCCGGGCGGGGGGTATGAGCAGTTCTTC.

This clonotype was counted a few times. The chain links TRBV2 to TRBJ1-6, with 11 bases identical to TRBD1. Germline V gives CDR1 SNHLY, CDR2 FYNNEI. The CDR3 extends over 16 amino acids. V dropped 5 bases and J dropped 9; count of bases not matched to a gene: 9. DNA for the CDR3: TGTGCCAGCAGTCCTCAACCGGGACAGGGGGTTTCACCCCTCCACTTT. Translated: CASSPQPGQGVSPLHF.